The T cell receptor beta chain under discussion was sequenced for a study of graft-versus-host responses after intestinal transplantation. Study in general: Each recipient received anti-thymocyte globulin induction, then tacrolimus and steroids for 3 to 4 years.

Study observations and caveats: With peak circulating GvH clone levels came an association with early post-transplant HvG declines. The marrow of recipients harbored GvH clones, and ileum or blood showed some of them first.

Remarks on this clone: No antigen is known for it.

Sequenced by immunoSEQ multiplex PCR; TCRdb stores in-frame clones only, minus some. Here the sample spans 80,000 to 100,000 clones, 80% to 95% being singletons. Trimming removed 4 bases from V and 1 base from J; junction bases left unmatched: 11. The V gene's germline CDR1 is MNHNS and CDR2 SASEGT. The CDR3 contains 19 residues. The chain joins TRBV6-1 to TRBJ2-1, with 12 bases matching TRBD2. This material consisted of unstimulated CD4+ T cells sorted from spleen or lymph node cells, taken before intestinal transplant. This receptor was identified in a human donor who received an intestinal transplant. The CDR3 is CASSGDRLAGEGSYNEQFF. CDR3 sequence (DNA): TGTGCCAGCAGTGGAGATCGACTAGCGGGAGAAGGATCCTACAATGAGCAGTTCTTC.